A single sample is the source of the 3 T cell receptor beta chains below, sequenced in a study of T cell responses to AZD1222 COVID-19 vaccine. Clones were read by immunoSEQ multiplex PCR, and TCRdb kept only the in-frame ones, dropping some. The sample records more than 95,000 clones, 88% being singletons. Sequencing used peripheral blood, obtained on day 0 of AZD1222 vaccination. These receptors all stem from an adult in good health.

This clone was observed a handful of times. The V and J genes are TRBV19 and TRBJ2-7; D is possibly TRBD2 (5 bases). From germline, CDR1 is LNHDA and CDR2 SQIVND (reference sequence). This CDR3 contains 13 residues. Trimming cost V 8 bases and J 3 bases, with 14 bases left between them. The CDR3 here is CASSHEGGYEQYF. The CDR3 DNA reads as TGTGCCAGTTCCCATGAGGGCGGCTACGAGCAGTACTTC.

The chain couples TRBV3-1 (or the pseudogene TRBV3-2) to TRBJ1-2; D gene uncertain. The V and J ends lost 1 base and 4 bases respectively, with 13 bases between them. Per the germline V gene, CDR1 is LGHDT and CDR2 is YNNKEL (reference sequence). The length of the CDR3 is 15 residues. CDR3 nucleotide sequence: TGTGCCAGCAGCCAAGCCCCCGGGAGGGCCTATGGCTACACCTTC. It specifies CASSQAPGRAYGYTF.

In nucleotides, the CDR3 is TGTGCCTGGAAGGGCGATTCAAGGCCCGAAGCTTTCTTT. Its translation: CAWKGDSRPEAFF. This sequence joins TRBV30 and TRBJ1-1, with D unclear. CDR1 is GTSNPN and CDR2 is SVGIG in the germline V gene (reference sequence). CDR3 length equals 13 residues. Trimming left V 4 bases short and J 8 bases short, with 17 bases between.